These T cell receptor beta chains were read from a single sample in a study of post-analysis software for immune sequencing data. TCRdb itself ran the PCR reads through MiXCR, one entry per CDR3 protein. The sample lists hundreds of thousands of distinct CDR3 sequences, 25% to 30% seen once, with 0.56% in the top ten. Sequenced material: blood. Receptor source: a girl aged 10 to 17 with multiple sclerosis. CDR3s include the opening cysteine and the closing phenylalanine or tryptophan. A D gene is named only where the DNA matches it firmly. Clone size, where shown, is once, few, many, or a class for clones that have expanded.

J gene,V gene,clone size,D gene,CDR3 DNA,CDR3 protein
TRBJ2-7,TRBV29-1,many,TRBD1,TGCAGCGTTGAACGGGACAGGGCGGCCGAGCAGTACTTC,CSVERDRAAEQYF
TRBJ2-1,TRBV4-2,.,.,TGTGCCAGCAGCCCTTTTTTAGACGGCTATGAGCAGTTCTTC,CASSPFLDGYEQFF
TRBJ2-7,TRBV20-1,few,TRBD2,TGCAGTGCGTCTAACCCCGGGACTAGCGGGAGATCTCCCTACGAGCAGTACTTC,CSASNPGTSGRSPYEQYF
TRBJ1-2,TRBV24-1,few,.,TGTGCCACCAGTGAGGCAGACTATGGCTACACCTTC,CATSEADYGYTF
TRBJ2-3,TRBV10-3,few,TRBD1,TGTGCCATCGGGACAGGTCCTAGCACAGATACGCAGTATTTT,CAIGTGPSTDTQYF
TRBJ1-1,TRBV18,.,.,TGTGCCAGCTCACCCTCGGGACAGAACACTGAAGCTTTCTTT,CASSPSGQNTEAFF
TRBJ2-3,TRBV21-1,.,.,TGTGCCAGCAAAGGGACATCTAGCACAGATACGCAGTATTTT,CASKGTSSTDTQYF
TRBJ2-2,TRBV6-5,.,.,TGTGCCAGTAGTACTCCAGGGTTAAACACCGGGGAGCTGTTTTTT,CASSTPGLNTGELFF
TRBJ2-5,TRBV5-8,.,.,TGTGCCAGCAGCCTGTGGACAGCGCCAGCGGGAGAGACCCAGTACTTC,CASSLWTAPAGETQYF
TRBJ2-1,TRBV18,.,TRBD1,TGTGCCAGCTCACCGCAAGGCGGACAGGGGGTGGACAATGAGCAGTTCTTC,CASSPQGGQGVDNEQFF
TRBJ2-5,TRBV7-2,few,TRBD2,TGTGCCAGCAGCTTAGCGCCAGCGGGAGTGGAGACCCAGTACTTC,CASSLAPAGVETQYF
TRBJ2-5,TRBV15,.,.,TGTGCCACCAGCAGGGAAGAGACCCAGTACTTC,CATSREETQYF
TRBJ2-7,TRBV6-5,.,.,TGTGCCAGCATGGCGACGGGGACCTACGAGCAGTACTTC,CASMATGTYEQYF
TRBJ2-7,TRBV20-1,.,TRBD2,TGCAGTGCCCTATTGGGAGCGGGAGGATCCCACGAGCAGTACTTC,CSALLGAGGSHEQYF
TRBJ1-1,TRBV3-1,few,.,TGTGCCAGCAGTTCACAGGGCACTGAAGCTTTCTTT,CASSSQGTEAFF
TRBJ2-7,TRBV7-8,few,TRBD1,TGTGCCAGCAGCTGGGGACAGGGGGTCTACGAGCAGTACTTC,CASSWGQGVYEQYF
TRBJ2-6,TRBV20-1,few,TRBD2,TGCAGTGCTCCGTCGGGAGGGGCTGGGGCCAACGTCCTGACTTTC,CSAPSGGAGANVLTF
TRBJ1-2,TRBV24-1,.,.,TGTGCCACCGCTCAGGACCACTATGGCTACACCTTC,CATAQDHYGYTF
TRBJ2-3,TRBV7-9,few,TRBD1,TGTGCCAGCAGCCCACGGACAGGCGTGGGCACAGATACGCAGTATTTT,CASSPRTGVGTDTQYF
TRBJ2-5,TRBV10-3,many,TRBD2,TGTGCCATCAGTGAGGGGGGTCGGCCTAGCGGTCTTCAAGAGACCCAGTACTTC,CAISEGGRPSGLQETQYF
TRBJ1-5,TRBV20-1,few,.,TGCAGTGCTACGGACCCCAATCAGCCCCAGCATTTT,CSATDPNQPQHF
TRBJ1-2,TRBV19,.,.,TGTGCCAGTAGTACCGGCGCCTCACCCTATGGCTACACCTTC,CASSTGASPYGYTF
TRBJ2-6,TRBV7-2,.,TRBD2,TGTGCCAGCAGGAGGTGGACGAGCGGGGGGGAGTCTGGGGCCAACGTCCTGACTTTC,CASRRWTSGGESGANVLTF
TRBJ1-5,TRBV20-1,.,.,TGCAGTGCTGCCAGGGGCTCCGGCAATCAGCCCCAGCATTTT,CSAARGSGNQPQHF
TRBJ2-3,TRBV20-1,many,.,TGCAGTGCTTTGGTGGCCGCAGATACGCAGTATTTT,CSALVAADTQYF
TRBJ2-4,TRBV5-6,.,TRBD1,TGTGCCAGCAGATCCCGGGACAGGGGTTTCCAAACCAAAAACATTCAGTACTTC,CASRSRDRGFQTKNIQYF
TRBJ2-7,TRBV29-1,few,TRBD2,TGCAGCGTCAGGACTAGCGTCTCCTACGAGCAGTACTTC,CSVRTSVSYEQYF
TRBJ2-2,TRBV11-2,few,TRBD1,TGTGCCAGCAGCCCCTTGACAGGGGAGACCGGGGAGCTGTTTTTT,CASSPLTGETGELFF
TRBJ2-7,TRBV7-2,few,TRBD1,TGTGCCAGCAGCACGGACAGGACGGCCTACGAGCAGTACTTC,CASSTDRTAYEQYF
TRBJ1-5,TRBV20-1,few,TRBD1,TGCAGTGCTTCCGGGACAGAACGTAATCAGCCCCAGCATTTT,CSASGTERNQPQHF
TRBJ2-3,TRBV4-3,.,TRBD2,TGCGCCAGCAGCCAACAACTAAGCGGGGGCCCAGATACGCAGTATTTT,CASSQQLSGGPDTQYF
TRBJ2-1,TRBV5-1,.,.,TGCGCCAGCAGCCCAAGAGGGGCCGGTGAGCAGTTCTTC,CASSPRGAGEQFF
TRBJ2-1,TRBV7-9,few,TRBD1,TGTGCCAGCAGTTCTACAGGGGCTCCCCCACATTACAATGAGCAGTTCTTC,CASSSTGAPPHYNEQFF
TRBJ1-2,TRBV7-2,few,.,TGTGCCAGCAGCTTAGAGACGAGCAACCTCTATGGCTACACCTTC,CASSLETSNLYGYTF
TRBJ2-3,TRBV21-1,.,.,TGTGCCAGCAGCAATTCTCCGGGACAGGGCACAGATACGCAGTATTTT,CASSNSPGQGTDTQYF
TRBJ2-3,TRBV6-1,few,.,TGTGCCGGCAGTATACGGACAGTGAGCACAGATACGCAGTATTTT,CAGSIRTVSTDTQYF
TRBJ2-5,TRBV29-1,.,.,TGCAGCCTGTGGGACTTTCCTCGGACCCAGTACTTC,CSLWDFPRTQYF